Below, 5 T cell receptor beta chains from the same sample are listed, as sequenced in a study of blood T cell repertoires in COVID-19. The data were produced by immunoSEQ multiplex PCR, yet TCRdb's version contains in-frame clones alone and is incomplete. The sample lists 15,000 or so clones; around 88% were seen once. Sequencing was done on a sample of peripheral blood. The receptor source for this set is a human donor in a cohort sampled during active COVID-19.

This sequence joins TRBV28 and TRBJ2-7, with 7 bases that match TRBD2. Germline V gene sequence: CDR1 MDHEN, CDR2 SYDVKM. The CDR3 consists of 15 residues. The trim removed 5 bases at V and 2 bases at J, leaving 9 bases unmatched. The CDR3 is CASSMGPGTTYEQYF. CDR3 coding DNA: TGTGCCAGCAGTATGGGCCCCGGGACTACCTACGAGCAGTACTTC.

This chain links TRBV18 with TRBJ1-4; 8 nucleotides align to TRBD1. V shed 0 bases and J 7 bases; nucleotides not matched to a gene: 4. Germline V gene data show CDR1 as KGHSH and CDR2 as LQKENI. The CDR3 is 15 residues long. The CDR3 here is CASSPPAGGGEKLFF. The CDR3 DNA reads TGTGCCAGCTCACCACCGGCAGGGGGCGGTGAAAAACTGTTTTTT.

In DNA, the CDR3 is TGTGCCAGCTCACCAATCGGGAACACTGAAGCTTTCTTT. Amino acid sequence: CASSPIGNTEAFF. The chain uses TRBV18 and TRBJ1-1; D not certain. The CDR3 is 13 residues long. V lost 2 bases and J 1 base, leaving 5 bases between the germline ends. CDR1 and CDR2 (germline): KGHSH, LQKENI. The full variable domain, its missing parts supplied by reference TRBV18 and TRBJ1-1, is NAGVMQNPRHLVRRRGQEARLRCSPMKGHSHVYWYRQLPEEGLKFMVYLQKENIIDESGMPKERFSAEFPKEGPSILRIQQVVRGDSAAYFCASSPIGNTEAFFGQGTRLTVV.

This clone turned up a few times. Here the CDR3 reads CASSTQGQGSYEQYF. For the CDR3, the DNA is TGTGCCAGCAGTACGCAGGGACAGGGTTCGTACGAGCAGTACTTC. The chain recombines TRBV27 with TRBJ2-7; 9 nucleotides match TRBD1. This CDR3 comprises 15 residues. J lost 4 bases, V lost 5 bases, and 9 bases had no gene match. Germline V lookup: CDR1 MNHEY, CDR2 SMNVEV (reference sequence).

The chain combines TRBV6-5 with TRBJ1-4, with D tentatively TRBD1 (5 bases). The CDR3 has 14 residues. The ends were cut back, 5 bases at V and 4 bases at J, with 11 bases in the middle. CDR1 and CDR2 (germline): MNHEY, SVGAGI. The CDR3 DNA reads TGTGCCAGCAGTAAGACAGAGATTAATGAAAAACTGTTTTTT. Translated: CASSKTEINEKLFF.